What follows is one T cell receptor (beta chain) and its context. In germline, CDR1 is SGHDT, CDR2 YYEEEE. The junction had 6 bases not matched to a gene; V was cut back by 4 bases and J by 5 bases. The CDR3 has 15 amino acids. The source of the sample is a study of shared clonotypes between healthy human individuals. CD45RO-negative, CCR7-selected cells formed the naive CD8 fraction, which excluded terminally differentiated effector memory CD45RA+ cells. Per the original data handling: Junction-only sequences produced by ImmunoSEQ had no quality scores, so filtering differed. Measured with immunoSEQ multiplex PCR; TCRdb has only the in-frame clones, and not every one. D and trimming were read from the DNA, whereas the V and J calls and clone size are those reported in that table. This sample has roughly 2.1 million clones; 93% occur once, and the top ten carry around 1.7%.

The sample consisted of naive CD8+ T cells from PBMCs. The clonotype comes from a man younger than 35 in good health. Some clones in this sample may be carry-over from other donors' samples. The genes are TRBV5-6 and TRBJ1-4; 9 nucleotides align to TRBD1. CDR3 DNA sequence: TGTGCCAGCAGCGTAGGGACAGGGCCGAATGAAAAACTGTTTTTT. Amino acids: CASSVGTGPNEKLFF.